A single sample gave rise to the 28 T cell receptor beta chains below, sequenced in a study of PD-1 blockade in mismatch repair-deficient tumors (TCRdb year 2017). The method was the immunoSEQ multiplex PCR assay. TCRdb re-hosts the immuneACCESS table, in-frame sequences only. Its copies lack some clones; in the studies checked, an unresolved V gene accounts for under half of them, and the cause for the rest is not known. The sample profile shows about 22,000 clones; roughly 81% of them were found once. The top ten hold more than 15% of the sample. This specimen consisted of peripheral blood, obtained 2 weeks after starting pembrolizumab. These receptor sequences come from an adult with mismatch repair-deficient cancer.

The chain recombines TRBV5-4 with TRBJ2-5; possible D gene TRBD1, 7 bases. The germline V gene encodes CDR1 SGHNT and CDR2 YYREEE (reference sequence). CDR3 length: 13 residues. With 4 bases removed from V and 3 bases from J, the gap between germline ends came to 10 bases. This CDR3 is CASSRGTEETQYF. The CDR3 DNA is TGTGCCAGCAGCCGCGGGACAGAAGAGACCCAGTACTTC.

The chain couples TRBV6-5 to TRBJ2-1; weak D call: TRBD1 (5 bases). Germline values: CDR1 MNHEY, CDR2 SVGAGI. The CDR3 sequence is 13 residues long. Trimming took off 6 bases at V and 3 bases at J, with 9 bases between the two ends. The CDR3 DNA follows: TGTGCCAGCAGATTAGACAGCTACAATGAGCAGTTCTTC. Amino acids: CASRLDSYNEQFF.

V and J are TRBV10-1 and TRBJ2-2; 8 positions match TRBD1. V gave up 5 bases and J gave up 5 bases; unmatched junction bases: 7. The germline CDR1 and CDR2 sequences are WNHNN and SYGVQD (reference sequence). The CDR3 runs 15 residues. In DNA, the CDR3 is TGCGCCAGCAGTAACCCGAGGACAGGGACCGGGGAGCTGTTTTTT. Its protein is CASSNPRTGTGELFF.

V gene TRBV4-1 combines with J gene TRBJ2-1; 12 nucleotides match TRBD2. V shed 3 bases and J 7 bases; nucleotides not matched to a gene: 4. The CDR3 has 15 residues. CDR1 is MGHRA, CDR2 YSYEKL, per germline. The CDR3: CASSQGGLAGNEQFF. CDR3 nucleotide sequence: TGCGCCAGCAGCCAGGGCGGACTAGCGGGAAATGAGCAGTTCTTC.

This clone showed up just once. This chain joins TRBV27 and TRBJ2-4; 9 bases fit TRBD1. This CDR3 has 15 amino acids. Germline assignment: CDR1 MNHEY and CDR2 SMNVEV (reference sequence). V dropped 5 bases and J dropped 7; count of bases not matched to a gene: 9. The chain's CDR3 is CASSLLGGTGNIQYF. The CDR3 bases are TGTGCCAGCAGTCTTCTTGGGGGGACAGGGAACATTCAGTACTTC.

This chain links TRBV29-1 with TRBJ2-1; D may match TRBD1 or TRBD2 (6 bases each). Germline-derived CDR1 and CDR2 are SQVTM and ANQGSEA. The CDR3 runs 15 residues. V was cut by 1 base and J by 3 bases, with 13 bases left in between. As DNA, the CDR3 is TGCAGCGTTGAAGGACTAGGGGGGTACTACAATGAGCAGTTCTTC. Translated: CSVEGLGGYYNEQFF.

The rearrangement joins TRBV7-9 to TRBJ2-1; the match to TRBD2 covers 7 bases. Looked up from germline, CDR1 is SEHNR and CDR2 is FQNEAQ (reference sequence). The CDR3 covers 15 residues. The trim removed 6 bases at V and 3 bases at J, leaving 8 bases unmatched. The CDR3 loop is CASRKLAPNYNEQFF. CDR3 nucleotides: TGTGCCAGCAGGAAACTAGCGCCGAACTACAATGAGCAGTTCTTC.

The chain joins TRBV18 to TRBJ2-7; D remains unclear. Trimming took off 5 bases at V and 8 bases at J, with 16 bases between the two ends. The CDR3 contains 13 residues. Germline CDR1 reads KGHSH; CDR2 reads LQKENI. CDR3 nucleotide sequence: TGTGCCAGCTCAGCACTTGGTAGAAACCAGCAGTACTTC. Amino acids: CASSALGRNQQYF.

The gene calls are TRBV5-1 and TRBJ1-1; no clear D. There are 14 residues in the CDR3. Trimming left V 7 bases short and J 1 base short, with 14 bases between. From germline, CDR1 is SGHRS and CDR2 YFSETQ. Here the CDR3 reads CASSAYRENTEAFF. The DNA of the CDR3 is TGCGCCAGCTCGGCGTATCGAGAGAACACTGAAGCTTTCTTT.

As for this clone: The junction differs from germline at one of its ends, possibly a read error. The rearrangement links TRBV7-7 to TRBJ2-5; possibly TRBD1 for D (6 bases). The CDR3 covers 14 residues. The germline gives CDR1 SSHAT, CDR2 FNYEAQ (reference sequence). The CDR3 DNA reads TGTGCTAGCAGCTCAGGGGCCAGCCAAGAGACCCAGTACTTC. Encoded protein: CASSSGASQETQYF.

As regards this clone: Germline and junction disagree at one end, which may indicate a read error. The genes are TRBV12-5 and TRBJ2-7, with 7 nucleotides matching TRBD2. The CDR3 totals 13 residues. Germline V CDR1 and CDR2: LGHNT, FRNRAP. The CDR3 protein is CASGLGPVGGGEF. The DNA of the CDR3 is TGTGCTAGTGGTTTGGGACCCGTCGGGGGAGGGGAATTC.

J is TRBJ2-1 and V is TRBV10-2; 12 nucleotides match TRBD2. In germline, CDR1 is WSHSY, CDR2 SAAADI. This CDR3 has 15 residues. J was trimmed by 6 bases and V by 1 base; bases with no gene match: 1. The CDR3, as DNA: TGCGCCAGCAGTGAGTTGACTAGCGGGAGCAATGAGCAGTTCTTC. This sequence encodes CASSELTSGSNEQFF.

The chain is built from TRBV7-9 and TRBJ1-1; unclear D gene. Germline CDR1 and CDR2: SEHNR and FQNEAQ (reference sequence). This CDR3 region has 11 residues. V was clipped by 3 bases and J by 7 bases, with 6 bases between them. This CDR3 reads CASSFAGEAFF. CDR3 coding DNA: TGTGCCAGCAGCTTCGCTGGTGAAGCTTTCTTT.

The chain has TRBV10-2 and TRBJ1-5; the D gene is possibly TRBD1 (5 bases). The CDR3 is made up of 17 amino acids. The germline CDR1 and CDR2 sequences are WSHSY and SAAADI. Trimming cost V 4 bases and J 1 base, with 17 bases left between them. The chain's CDR3 is CASSALGDRGSNQPQHF. CDR3 DNA sequence: TGCGCCAGCAGTGCTTTGGGCGACCGGGGGAGCAATCAGCCCCAGCATTTT.

The chain recombines TRBV14 with TRBJ2-3, with D perhaps given as TRBD1 or TRBD2 (5 bases each). In germline, CDR1 is SGHDN, CDR2 FVKESK. V lost 0 bases and J 2 bases, leaving 9 bases between the germline ends. The CDR3 extends over 15 amino acids. The CDR3 nucleotides are TGTGCCAGCAGCCAAGAGGGGACCCTCACAGATACGCAGTATTTT. Its translation: CASSQEGTLTDTQYF. Based on the CDR3 plus reference TRBV14 and TRBJ2-3, the full variable domain is EAGVTQFPSHSVIEKGQTVTLRCDPISGHDNLYWYRRVMGKEIKFLLHFVKESKQDESGMPNNRFLAERTGGTYSTLKVQPAELEDSGVYFCASSQEGTLTDTQYFGPGTRLTVL.

The chain couples TRBV27 to TRBJ2-6; the D is unclear. The V end lost 2 bases, the J end lost 4 bases, and 6 bases lay between the germline ends. The CDR3 length is 14 residues. CDR1 MNHEY and CDR2 SMNVEV come from the germline V gene (reference sequence). CDR3 residues: CASSLSRGANVLTF. The CDR3 region has the DNA TGTGCCAGCAGTTTAAGTAGAGGGGCCAACGTCCTGACTTTC.

This clone has only a few counts. The chain carries TRBV6-4 and TRBJ2-2; D uncertain. CDR1 is MRHNA and CDR2 is SNTAGT in the germline V gene. The V and J ends lost 4 bases and 0 bases respectively, with 3 bases between them. The CDR3 covers 13 residues. The CDR3 protein is CASSAANTGELFF. CDR3 sequence (DNA): TGTGCCAGCAGTGCAGCGAACACCGGGGAGCTGTTTTTT.

This clone was seen only a few times. The rearrangement links TRBV9 to TRBJ1-1; no clear D gene. In germline, CDR1 is SGDLS, CDR2 YYNGEE. This CDR3 has 17 amino acids. The V and J ends lost 1 base and 0 bases respectively, with 16 bases between them. Here the CDR3 DNA reads TGTGCCAGCAGCGTAATGCCCGACGTTGGGATGAACACTGAAGCTTTCTTT. Translated: CASSVMPDVGMNTEAFF.

The chain links TRBV18 to TRBJ2-7; 9 bases map to TRBD2. The germline CDR1 and CDR2 sequences are KGHSH and LQKENI. V lost 1 base and J lost 4; bases outside the gene matches: 5. The CDR3 sequence is 15 residues long. CDR3 nucleotide sequence: TGTGCCAGCTCACCACTCCCTAGCGGGACTTACGAGCAGTACTTC. Protein product: CASSPLPSGTYEQYF.

The chain combines TRBV4-2 with TRBJ2-7, with 12 nucleotides matching TRBD2. The CDR3 consists of 15 residues. Germline values: CDR1 LGHNA, CDR2 YNFKEQ. Trimming took 1 base from V and 5 from J; bases not matched to a gene: 3. CDR3 sequence (DNA): TGTGCCAGCAGCCAAGGTCTAGCGGGAGGGCACGAGCAGTACTTC. Amino acids: CASSQGLAGGHEQYF.

This sequence joins TRBV11-2 and TRBJ2-7, with D possibly matching TRBD1 (6 bases). Trimming removed 4 bases at V and 6 bases at J, with 16 bases between. Germline V gene lookup returns CDR1 SGHAT and CDR2 FQNNGV. The CDR3 covers 14 residues. CDR3 region: CASSSQGGESEQYF. For the CDR3, the DNA is TGTGCCAGCAGCTCACAGGGTGGAGAGAGCGAGCAGTACTTC. The variable domain in full, completed from reference TRBV11-2 and TRBJ2-7, reads EAGVAQSPRYKIIEKRQSVAFWCNPISGHATLYWYQQILGQGPKLLIQFQNNGVVDDSQLPKDRFSAERLKGVDSTLKIQPAKLEDSAVYLCASSSQGGESEQYFGPGTRLTVT.

The chain links TRBV11-3 to TRBJ2-2; TRBD1 might be the D (6 bases). This CDR3 is built from 16 residues. Trimming cost V 1 base and J 4 bases, with 13 bases left between them. Germline-derived CDR1 and CDR2 are SGHNT and YENEEA. CDR3 nucleotide sequence: TGTGCCAGCAGCTTAGTGGCAGGGGACATCACCGGGGAGCTGTTTTTT. Its protein product is CASSLVAGDITGELFF. Complete variable domain (other parts from reference TRBV11-3 and TRBJ2-2): EAGVVQSPRYKIIEKKQPVAFWCNPISGHNTLYWYLQNLGQGPELLIRYENEEAVDDSQLPKDRFSAERLKGVDSTLKIQPAELGDSAVYLCASSLVAGDITGELFFGEGSRLTVL.

This clone was detected only once. This chain links TRBV7-3 with TRBJ2-3, with D possibly matching TRBD2 (5 bases). The CDR3 spans 15 residues. Germline V gene sequence: CDR1 SGHTA, CDR2 FQGTGA. V was pared by 1 base and J by 4 bases, with 12 bases between. In DNA form, the CDR3 reads TGTGCCAGCAGCTTAAGCGGGTCGGTCGCAGATACGCAGTATTTT. This gives the protein CASSLSGSVADTQYF.

This clone was counted between two and nine times. This chain uses TRBV2 with TRBJ2-7; 7 nucleotides match TRBD2. The CDR3 totals 15 residues. Germline V lookup: CDR1 SNHLY, CDR2 FYNNEI. V shed 1 base and J 3 bases; nucleotides not matched to a gene: 6. The CDR3 nucleotides are TGTGCCAGCAGTGAAGTGAGCGGACTAGACTACGAGCAGTACTTC. Its translation is CASSEVSGLDYEQYF.

The chain carries TRBV4-2 and TRBJ2-3, with D perhaps assigned TRBD1 or TRBD2 (5 bases each). Germline V gives CDR1 LGHNA, CDR2 YNFKEQ. V shed 4 bases and J shed 2 bases, with 19 bases lying between them. The CDR3 length is 17 residues. In nucleotides, the CDR3 is TGTGCCAGCAGCCCCGCGGACCGGGACCCTTACACAGATACGCAGTATTTT. It is translated as CASSPADRDPYTDTQYF.

The chain couples TRBV6-5 to TRBJ2-2, with 10 bases matching TRBD2. The CDR3 has 16 amino acids. V trimming: 0 bases; J trimming: 4 bases; junction bases outside the gene matches: 2. Germline V gives CDR1 MNHEY, CDR2 SVGAGI. Here the CDR3 DNA reads TGTGCCAGCAGTTACTCGCCTAGCGGGAGCACCGGGGAGCTGTTTTTT. This sequence encodes CASSYSPSGSTGELFF.

The chain carries TRBV18 and TRBJ2-3; D is unresolved. The length of the CDR3 is 13 residues. The germline V gene encodes CDR1 KGHSH and CDR2 LQKENI. V lost 4 bases, J lost 2 bases, and 7 bases lay in between. The CDR3 sequence: CASSRFDTDTQYF. CDR3 bases: TGTGCCAGCTCACGGTTCGACACAGATACGCAGTATTTT.

The chain recombines TRBV5-8 with TRBJ2-5; TRBD2 aligns across 11 bases. CDR3 length equals 15 residues. The V gene's germline CDR1 is SGHTS and CDR2 YDEGEE. The trim removed 6 bases at V and 4 bases at J, leaving 8 bases unmatched. The CDR3 sequence is CASIISGRAVETQYF. The CDR3, as DNA: TGTGCCAGCATAATTAGCGGGAGGGCCGTAGAGACCCAGTACTTC.